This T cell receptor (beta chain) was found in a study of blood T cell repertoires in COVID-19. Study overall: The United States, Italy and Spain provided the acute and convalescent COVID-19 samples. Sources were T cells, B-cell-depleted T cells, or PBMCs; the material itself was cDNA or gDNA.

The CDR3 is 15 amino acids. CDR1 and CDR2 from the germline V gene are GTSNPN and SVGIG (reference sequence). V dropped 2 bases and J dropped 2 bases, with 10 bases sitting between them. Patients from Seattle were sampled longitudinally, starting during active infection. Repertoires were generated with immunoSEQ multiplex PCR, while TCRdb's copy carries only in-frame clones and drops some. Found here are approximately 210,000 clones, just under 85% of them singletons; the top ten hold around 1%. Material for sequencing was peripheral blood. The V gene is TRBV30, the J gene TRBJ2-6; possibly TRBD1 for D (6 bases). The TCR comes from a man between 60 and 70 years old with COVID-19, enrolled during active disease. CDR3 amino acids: CAWSLTGAGANVLTF. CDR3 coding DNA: TGTGCCTGGAGTTTGACAGGCGCTGGGGCCAACGTCCTGACTTTC. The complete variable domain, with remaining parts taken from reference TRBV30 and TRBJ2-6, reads SQTIHQWPATLVQPVGSPLSLECTVEGTSNPNLYWYRQAAGRGLQLLFYSVGIGQISSEVPQNLSASRPQDRQFILSSKKLLLSDSGFYLCAWSLTGAGANVLTFGAGSRLTVL.